This T cell receptor (beta chain) was sequenced during a study of T cell repertoires in aging, cancer and after chemotherapy. Turning to the study itself: Donors were grouped into six age bands spanning 30 or younger through 70 or older. The full dataset contained several million TCR reads.

This CDR3 spans 11 amino acids. CDR1 and CDR2 from the germline V gene are SEHNR and FQNEAQ (reference sequence). V was cut by 1 base and J by 9 bases, with 7 bases left in between. TCR beta rearrangements were amplified from peripheral blood genomic DNA. Rearranged V-D-J TRB sequences were amplified with a mixed TRB-A/B primer pool. TCRdb itself ran the multiplex PCR reads through MiXCR, one entry per CDR3 protein. The data show some 1,000 distinct CDR3 sequences, about 25% seen once. The V gene is TRBV7-9, the J gene TRBJ2-7, with a tentative D call TRBD1 (5 bases). What was sequenced was blood. The receptor comes from a human donor with a solid tumor. CDR3 loop: CASSLGQGQYF. The CDR3 bases are TGTGCCAGCAGCTTAGGCCAGGGGCAGTACTTC.